The clone carrying this T cell receptor beta chain is a singleton in its sample. Measured with immunoSEQ multiplex PCR; TCRdb has only the in-frame clones, and not every one. The sample carries roughly 3,500 clones, roughly 80% recorded once. The ends lost 6 bases at V and 1 base at J; junction bases unmatched: 4. The CDR3 sequence is 14 residues long. Germline values: CDR1 SQVTM, CDR2 ANQGSEA. The entry originates in a study of T cell repertoires in ileal Crohn's disease. The V gene is TRBV29-1, the J gene TRBJ1-3; TRBD1 agrees at 9 bases. Sequencing was done on a sample of ileal tissue. The receptor was derived from an adult with Crohn's disease. CDR3 sequence (DNA): TGCAGCGTCCTGGGACAGGGATCTGGAAACACCATATATTTT. This codes for CSVLGQGSGNTIYF. Using reference TRBV29-1 and TRBJ1-3 for the parts outside the CDR3, the full variable domain is SAVISQKPSRDICQRGTSLTIQCQVDSQVTMMFWYRQQPGQSLTLIATANQGSEATYESGFVIDKFPISRPNLTFSTLTVSNMSPEDSSIYLCSVLGQGSGNTIYFGEGSWLTVV.